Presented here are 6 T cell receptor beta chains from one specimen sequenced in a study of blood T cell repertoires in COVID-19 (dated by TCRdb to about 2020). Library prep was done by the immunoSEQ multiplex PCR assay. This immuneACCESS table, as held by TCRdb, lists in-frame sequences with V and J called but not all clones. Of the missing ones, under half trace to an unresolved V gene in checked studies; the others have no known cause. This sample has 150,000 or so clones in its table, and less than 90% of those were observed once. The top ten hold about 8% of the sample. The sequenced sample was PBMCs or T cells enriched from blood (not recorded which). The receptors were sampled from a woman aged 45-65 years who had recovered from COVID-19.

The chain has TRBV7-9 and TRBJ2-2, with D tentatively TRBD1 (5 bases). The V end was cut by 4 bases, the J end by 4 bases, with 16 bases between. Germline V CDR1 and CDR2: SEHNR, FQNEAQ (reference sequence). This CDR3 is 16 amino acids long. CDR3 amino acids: CASSSQGPLTTGELFF. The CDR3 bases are TGTGCCAGCAGCTCCCAGGGCCCACTAACCACCGGGGAGCTGTTTTTT.

The CDR3 here is CSVEASTDTQYF. In DNA, the CDR3 is TGCAGCGTTGAAGCCTCCACAGATACGCAGTATTTT. V gene TRBV29-1 combines with J gene TRBJ2-3; D call uncertain. CDR3 size: 12 residues. CDR1 and CDR2 (germline): SQVTM, ANQGSEA. V was shortened by 1 base and J by 2 bases, with 4 bases between the two germline ends.

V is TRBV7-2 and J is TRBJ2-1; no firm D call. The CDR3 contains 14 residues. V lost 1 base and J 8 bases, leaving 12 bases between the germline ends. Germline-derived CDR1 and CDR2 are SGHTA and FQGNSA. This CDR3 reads CASSLEAARDEQFF. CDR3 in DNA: TGTGCCAGCAGCTTAGAAGCAGCACGGGATGAGCAGTTCTTC.

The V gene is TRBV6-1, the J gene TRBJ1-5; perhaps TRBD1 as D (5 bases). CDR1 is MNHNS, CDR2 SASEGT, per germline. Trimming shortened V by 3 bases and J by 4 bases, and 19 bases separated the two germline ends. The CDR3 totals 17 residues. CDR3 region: CASSDLAGDVANQPQHF. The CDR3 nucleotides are TGTGCCAGCAGTGATCTGGCGGGGGATGTAGCAAATCAGCCCCAGCATTTT.

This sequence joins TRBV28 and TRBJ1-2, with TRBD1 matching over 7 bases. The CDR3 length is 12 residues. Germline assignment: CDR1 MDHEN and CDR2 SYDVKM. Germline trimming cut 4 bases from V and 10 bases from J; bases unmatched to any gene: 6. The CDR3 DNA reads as TGTGCCAGCAGTTCCAGGGGGGAGGTCTACACCTTC. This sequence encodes CASSSRGEVYTF.

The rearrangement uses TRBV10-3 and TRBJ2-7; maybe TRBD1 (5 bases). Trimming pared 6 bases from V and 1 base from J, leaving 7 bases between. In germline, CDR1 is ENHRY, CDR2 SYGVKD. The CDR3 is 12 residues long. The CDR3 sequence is CAISPGSYEQYF. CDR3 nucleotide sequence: TGTGCCATCAGCCCAGGGTCCTACGAGCAGTACTTC.